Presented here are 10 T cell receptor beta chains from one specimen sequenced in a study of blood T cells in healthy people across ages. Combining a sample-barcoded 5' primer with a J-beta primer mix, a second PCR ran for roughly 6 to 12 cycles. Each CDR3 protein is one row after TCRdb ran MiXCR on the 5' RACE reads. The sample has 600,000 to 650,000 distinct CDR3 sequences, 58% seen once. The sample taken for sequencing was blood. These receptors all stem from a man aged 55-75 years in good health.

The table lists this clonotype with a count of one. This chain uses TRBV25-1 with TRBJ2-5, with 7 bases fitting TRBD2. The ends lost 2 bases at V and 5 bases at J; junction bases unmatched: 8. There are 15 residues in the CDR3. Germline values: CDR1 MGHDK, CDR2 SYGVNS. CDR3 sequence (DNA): TGTGCCAGCAGTGAAGGGGGGGGGAGGCCGGAGACCCAGTACTTC. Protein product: CASSEGGGRPETQYF.

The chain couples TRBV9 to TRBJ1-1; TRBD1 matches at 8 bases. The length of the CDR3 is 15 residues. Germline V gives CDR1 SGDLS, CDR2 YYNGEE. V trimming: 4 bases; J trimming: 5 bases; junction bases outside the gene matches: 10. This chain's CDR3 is CASSFSDRGGTEAFF. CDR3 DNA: TGTGCCAGCAGCTTCTCCGACAGGGGTGGAACTGAAGCTTTCTTT.

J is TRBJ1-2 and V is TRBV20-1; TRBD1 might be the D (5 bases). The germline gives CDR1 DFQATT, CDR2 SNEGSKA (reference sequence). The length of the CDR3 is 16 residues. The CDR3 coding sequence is TGCGGGGGAATTCCCGCATCTAAACCACATTCTCTGGGCTACACCTTC. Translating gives CGGIPASKPHSLGYTF.

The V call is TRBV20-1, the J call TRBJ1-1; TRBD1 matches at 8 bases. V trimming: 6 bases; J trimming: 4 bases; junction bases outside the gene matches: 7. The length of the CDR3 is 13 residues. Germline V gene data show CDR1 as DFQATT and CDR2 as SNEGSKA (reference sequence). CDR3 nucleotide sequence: TGCAGTGCCAAAACAGGGGGTTTCACTGAAGCTTTCTTT. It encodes CSAKTGGFTEAFF.

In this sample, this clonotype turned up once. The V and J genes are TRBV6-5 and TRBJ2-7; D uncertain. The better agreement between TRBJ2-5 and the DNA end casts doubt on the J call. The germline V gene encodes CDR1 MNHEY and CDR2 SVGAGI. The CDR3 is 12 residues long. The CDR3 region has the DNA TGTGCCAGCAGTAACCCGAAAGAGACCCAGTACTTC. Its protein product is CASSNPKETQYF.

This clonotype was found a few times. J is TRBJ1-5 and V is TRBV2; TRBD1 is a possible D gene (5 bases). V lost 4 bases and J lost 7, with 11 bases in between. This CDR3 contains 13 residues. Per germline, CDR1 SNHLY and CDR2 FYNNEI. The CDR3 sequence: CASSVLGEQPQHF. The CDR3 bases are TGTGCCAGCAGTGTTCTAGGGGAACAGCCCCAGCATTTT.

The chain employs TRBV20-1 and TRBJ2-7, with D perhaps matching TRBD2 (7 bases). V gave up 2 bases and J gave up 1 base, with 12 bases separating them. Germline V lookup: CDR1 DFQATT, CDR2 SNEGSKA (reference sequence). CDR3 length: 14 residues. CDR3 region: CSARKGGASYEQYF. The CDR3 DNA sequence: TGCAGTGCTAGAAAGGGGGGGGCTTCCTACGAGCAGTACTTC.

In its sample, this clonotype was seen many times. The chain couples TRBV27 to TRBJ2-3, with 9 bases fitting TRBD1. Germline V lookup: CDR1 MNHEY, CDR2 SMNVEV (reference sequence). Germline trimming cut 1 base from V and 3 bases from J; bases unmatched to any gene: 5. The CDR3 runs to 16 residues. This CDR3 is CASSLLWDRVTDTQYF. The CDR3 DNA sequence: TGTGCCAGCAGTTTATTGTGGGACAGGGTTACAGATACGCAGTATTTT.

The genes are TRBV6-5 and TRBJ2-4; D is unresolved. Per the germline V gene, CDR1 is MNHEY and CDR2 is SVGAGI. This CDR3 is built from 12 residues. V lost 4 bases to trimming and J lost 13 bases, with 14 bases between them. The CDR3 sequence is CASSFRFGEQYF. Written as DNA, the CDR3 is TGTGCCAGCAGTTTCAGGTTCGGAGAGCAGTACTTC.

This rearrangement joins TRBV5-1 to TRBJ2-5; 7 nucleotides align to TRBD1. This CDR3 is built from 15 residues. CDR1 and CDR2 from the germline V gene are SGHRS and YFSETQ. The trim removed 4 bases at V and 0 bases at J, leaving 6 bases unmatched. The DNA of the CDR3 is TGCGCCAGCAGCGTGGACAGGCGCTACCAAGAGACCCAGTACTTC. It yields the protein CASSVDRRYQETQYF.